This TCR beta chain stems from a study of T cell responses to AZD1222 COVID-19 vaccine. Study-level background: Recipients boosted at about 4 weeks or about 12 weeks are pooled. The study, taken as a whole, reports: Donors were largely white British and mainly female; clonal diversity was possibly underestimated. Baseline testing showed seropositivity in only six AZD1222 recipients.

CDR1 and CDR2 from the germline V gene are LGHDT and YNNKEL (reference sequence). V was shortened by 3 bases and J by 1 base, with 15 bases between the two germline ends. The CDR3 sequence is 16 residues long. Sequencing was performed with immunoSEQ multiplex PCR; in TCRdb, only in-frame clones are kept and a portion is missing. The table has 95,000 to 150,000 clones, 85% to 90% seen once; the top ten hold roughly 8.4%. Concerning this clone itself: The antigen remains unidentified.

Sample: peripheral blood, taken on day 0 of AZD1222 vaccination. This TCR was recovered from an adult in good health. V is TRBV3-1 (or the pseudogene TRBV3-2) and J is TRBJ1-2; possibly TRBD1 for D (5 bases). Here the CDR3 reads CASSHAPTVFNYGYTF. In nucleotides, the CDR3 is TGTGCCAGCAGCCACGCTCCGACAGTGTTTAACTATGGCTACACCTTC.